These T cell receptor beta chains were read from a single sample in a study of CD8 T cells in Susac syndrome. TCRdb re-called the immunoSEQ multiplex PCR reads through MiXCR, storing one row per CDR3 protein. The sample carries approximately 200,000 distinct CDR3 sequences, 95% recorded once. The sample comprised CD4+ T cells from PBMCs. These receptors were obtained from a human donor with multiple sclerosis. CDR3s include the opening cysteine and the closing phenylalanine or tryptophan. The D gene is left open where the match is weak. Clone size is given for some rows only: seen once, a few or many times, or a class if the clone is expanded.

abundance,v_gene,len,d_gene,j_gene,CDR3nt,CDR3aa
NA,TRBV2,15,NA,TRBJ2-1,TGTGCCAGCAGTGAGGATCGAGGGGCCTACAATGAGCAGTTCTTC,CASSEDRGAYNEQFF
NA,TRBV27,15,TRBD1,TRBJ1-5,TGTGCCAGCAGTTTTGAGGGGCAGGGGGCTCAGCCCCAGCATTTT,CASSFEGQGAQPQHF
NA,TRBV4-2,15,NA,TRBJ1-1,TGTGCCAGCAGCCAAGCTGGCCAGCTGAACACTGAAGCTTTCTTT,CASSQAGQLNTEAFF
NA,TRBV27,14,NA,TRBJ1-6,TGTGCCAGCAGTTTGATGGCTTATAATTCACCCCTCCACTTT,CASSLMAYNSPLHF
NA,TRBV3-1,15,NA,TRBJ2-5,TGTGCCAGCAGCCAAGATTGGTCTAGGGCTGAGACCCAGTACTTC,CASSQDWSRAETQYF
NA,TRBV29-1,15,TRBD2,TRBJ2-1,TGCAGCGTTGAACTACCTAGCGGGGGATACAATGAGCAGTTCTTC,CSVELPSGGYNEQFF
once,TRBV12-3/TRBV12-4,16,NA,TRBJ1-2,TGTGCCAGCAGACCCTCCCGCGGGCCTATCACCTATGGCTACACCTTC,CASRPSRGPITYGYTF
NA,TRBV7-8,19,TRBD2,TRBJ2-4,TGTGCCAGCAGCTTAGCGTCGGGACTAGCGGGGGTTGGCAAAAACATTCAGTACTTC,CASSLASGLAGVGKNIQYF
NA,TRBV10-3,14,TRBD2,TRBJ2-5,TGTGCCACTAGGACTAGCGGCGAACAAGAGACCCAGTACTTC,CATRTSGEQETQYF
once,TRBV7-9,14,NA,TRBJ2-6,TGTGCCAGAAACAGGAACTCTGGGGCCAACGTCCTGACTTTC,CARNRNSGANVLTF
NA,TRBV7-3,13,TRBD1,TRBJ1-2,TGTGCCAGCAGGCCTGGACAGGAGGAGGGCTACACCTTC,CASRPGQEEGYTF
NA,TRBV29-1,13,NA,TRBJ2-7,TGCAGCGTTGAAAGGGACGGAACCTACGAGCAGTACTTC,CSVERDGTYEQYF
NA,TRBV20-1,13,NA,TRBJ1-1,TGCAGTGCCGAGATGAGGGGACAACAAAAAGCTTTCTTT,CSAEMRGQQKAFF
NA,TRBV7-9,12,TRBD1,TRBJ1-2,TGTGCCAGCAGCCCGACAGGGGATGGCTACACCTTC,CASSPTGDGYTF
NA,TRBV2,16,NA,TRBJ1-2,TGTGCCCGCAGTTCCAAACGGGTAGCCCCCGAGAATGGCTACACCTTC,CARSSKRVAPENGYTF
NA,TRBV11-1,18,NA,TRBJ2-6,TGTGCCAGCAGCTTAGCGCCCCCAGGCAGCTCTGGGGCCAACGTCCTGACTTTC,CASSLAPPGSSGANVLTF
once,TRBV15,14,NA,TRBJ2-3,TGTGCCACCAGCAGAGAAAGAATCCCAGATACGCAGTATTTT,CATSRERIPDTQYF
NA,TRBV18,15,NA,TRBJ1-1,TGTGCCAGCTCACCAATCGAGGGGGGCGGCACTGAAGCTTTCTTT,CASSPIEGGGTEAFF
NA,TRBV15,15,NA,TRBJ1-6,TGTGCCACCAGCAGAGAGTACCAGATTAATTCACCCCTCCACTTT,CATSREYQINSPLHF
NA,TRBV30,15,NA,TRBJ1-5,TGTGCCTGGAGGGGGGGGTCGGGTACCAATCAGCCCCAGCATTTT,CAWRGGSGTNQPQHF
NA,TRBV14,15,NA,TRBJ2-1,TGTGCCAGCAGCCAAGGATGGGGGACGGCCGATGAGCAGTTCTTC,CASSQGWGTADEQFF
NA,TRBV5-1,14,TRBD1,TRBJ2-7,TGCGCCAGCAGCTGGGAGTCGGACAGGGACGAGCAGTACTTC,CASSWESDRDEQYF
once,TRBV7-9,13,NA,TRBJ2-1,TGTGCCAGCAGCTTAGCGGGGGCCCATGAGCAGTTCTTC,CASSLAGAHEQFF
NA,TRBV9,15,TRBD1,TRBJ1-6,TGTGCCAGCAGCGCTGGACAGGACCTATTGGCACCCCTCCACTTT,CASSAGQDLLAPLHF
NA,TRBV25-1,14,NA,TRBJ2-3,TGTGCCAGCAGTGAATTTAGGGGCACAGATACGCAGTATTTT,CASSEFRGTDTQYF
NA,TRBV5-6,13,NA,TRBJ2-3,TGTGCCAGCAGCTCCCAAGTCACAGATACGCAGTATTTT,CASSSQVTDTQYF
once,TRBV7-9,14,NA,TRBJ2-3,TGTGCCAGCAGCCCGACCATTTCTGCAGATACGCAGTATTTT,CASSPTISADTQYF
NA,TRBV3-1,14,NA,TRBJ2-2,TGTGCCAGCAGCCAAGTACAGGGAGCCGGGGAGCTGTTTTTT,CASSQVQGAGELFF
NA,TRBV5-1,18,TRBD2,TRBJ2-3,TGCGCCAGCAGCGCCGGGACTAGCGGGGTTAAGGGCACAGATACGCAGTATTTT,CASSAGTSGVKGTDTQYF
NA,TRBV11-2,12,NA,TRBJ1-1,TGTGCCAGCACCGTTCTGGACACTGAAGCTTTCTTT,CASTVLDTEAFF
NA,TRBV20-1,18,NA,TRBJ2-5,TGCAGTGCTAGAGACTTTACCCCGGAAGGAGGGCACCAAGAGACCCAGTACTTC,CSARDFTPEGGHQETQYF
NA,TRBV27,16,NA,TRBJ1-6,TGTGCCAGCAGTCCCCCGGGTGCGTCCTATAATTCACCCCTCCACTTT,CASSPPGASYNSPLHF